Listed here are 10 T cell receptor beta chains from one sample, sequenced in a study of CD8 T cells in Susac syndrome. Random hexamers were used to reverse transcribe an amount of roughly 0.5 to 1 ug RNA. From the immunoSEQ multiplex PCR reads, TCRdb called clonotypes with MiXCR, one entry per CDR3 protein. The table lists 120,000 or so distinct CDR3 sequences, around 94% of them singletons. The specimen was CD8+ T cells from PBMCs. These receptors were obtained from a human donor with Susac syndrome.

The chain links TRBV13 to TRBJ2-7, with D perhaps TRBD1 (6 bases). The CDR3 sequence is 14 residues long. The germline V gene has CDR1 PRHDT and CDR2 FYEKMQ (reference sequence). The ends were cut back, 5 bases at V and 2 bases at J, with 13 bases in the middle. The CDR3 DNA follows: TGTGCCAGCAGCCAAGGGACATTGACCTACGAGCAGTACTTC. Translating it yields CASSQGTLTYEQYF.

This clonotype was counted once. The chain couples TRBV12-3 or TRBV12-4 to TRBJ1-1; unclear D gene. The CDR3 is made up of 13 amino acids. V lost 4 bases to trimming and J lost 8 bases, with 14 bases between them. The CDR3 DNA follows: TGTGCCAGCAGTTGGGGTATTCGGCGCGAAGCTTTCTTT. This sequence encodes CASSWGIRREAFF.

The chain is built from TRBV7-8 and TRBJ2-2; 9 bases line up with TRBD1. The CDR3 has 16 amino acids. V lost 2 bases and J lost 5; bases outside the gene matches: 6. Germline CDR1 reads SGHVS; CDR2 reads FQNEAQ. The DNA of the CDR3 is TGTGCCAGCAGCTTATACAGGGGGCGTGGGACCGGGGAGCTGTTTTTT. Encoded protein: CASSLYRGRGTGELFF.

V is TRBV20-1 and J is TRBJ1-4; D gene unclear. Trimming shortened V by 0 bases and J by 5 bases, and 10 bases separated the two germline ends. Germline V lookup: CDR1 DFQATT, CDR2 SNEGSKA (reference sequence). The length of the CDR3 is 14 residues. In DNA form, the CDR3 reads TGCAGTGCTAGAGACGGCCGCGAGAATGAAAAACTGTTTTTT. Its protein product is CSARDGRENEKLFF.

The chain joins TRBV20-1 to TRBJ2-7; either TRBD1 or TRBD2 may fit D (6 bases each). The V and J ends lost 2 bases and 0 bases respectively, with 17 bases between them. This CDR3 has 16 amino acids. Germline values: CDR1 DFQATT, CDR2 SNEGSKA (reference sequence). CDR3 nucleotides: TGCAGTGCTAGACATCCAGAGGGGGACTCCTCCTACGAGCAGTACTTC. It is translated as CSARHPEGDSSYEQYF.

The J gene is TRBJ2-1, the V gene TRBV9; the D gene is possibly TRBD2 (6 bases). The CDR3 runs to 14 residues. V gave up 4 bases and J gave up 3 bases, with 11 bases separating them. Germline V gene data show CDR1 as SGDLS and CDR2 as YYNGEE. In DNA, the CDR3 is TGTGCCAGCAGCAGGCGGGGCGACTACAATGAGCAGTTCTTC. The encoded protein is CASSRRGDYNEQFF.

This clonotype was seen only once. This sequence joins TRBV30 and TRBJ1-2; a possible D gene is TRBD1 (6 bases). This CDR3 has 15 residues. CDR1 GTSNPN and CDR2 SVGIG come from the germline V gene (reference sequence). Trimming stripped 2 bases from V and 6 bases from J, with 19 bases between. CDR3 nucleotide sequence: TGTGCCTGGAGTATACAAGGGGGGGTTAAAGATGGCTACACCTTC. Residues: CAWSIQGGVKDGYTF.

J is TRBJ2-7 and V is TRBV3-1, with D maybe TRBD1 (6 bases). This CDR3 is built from 15 residues. Trimming removed 5 bases from V and 2 bases from J, with 16 bases in between. In germline, CDR1 is LGHDT, CDR2 YNNKEL (reference sequence). CDR3 DNA sequence: TGTGCCAGCAGCTATCGGACAGACTACGCCTACGAGCAGTACTTC. Amino acids: CASSYRTDYAYEQYF.

The rearrangement joins TRBV5-4 to TRBJ2-7, with TRBD2 matching 11 bases. V lost 1 base and J lost 2; bases outside the gene matches: 5. The CDR3 covers 16 residues. Germline CDR1 is SGHNT and CDR2 is YYREEE (reference sequence). The DNA of the CDR3 is TGTGCCAGCAGCTTGCTACTAGCGGGAGCCGCCTACGAGCAGTACTTC. The encoded protein is CASSLLLAGAAYEQYF.

The CDR3 bases are TGTGCCAGCAGCGATGCGGGAGCCGAGACCCAGTACTTC. It specifies CASSDAGAETQYF. This chain links TRBV9 with TRBJ2-5; 7 positions match TRBD2. Germline CDR1 SGDLS, CDR2 YYNGEE. After removal of 3 bases from V and 5 bases from J, the junction contained 4 bases not matched to a gene. This CDR3 contains 13 residues. Full variable domain (missing parts from reference TRBV9 and TRBJ2-5): DSGVTQTPKHLITATGQRVTLRCSPRSGDLSVYWYQQSLDQGLQFLIQYYNGEERAKGNILERFSAQQFPDLHSELNLSSLELGDSALYFCASSDAGAETQYFGPGTRLLVL.